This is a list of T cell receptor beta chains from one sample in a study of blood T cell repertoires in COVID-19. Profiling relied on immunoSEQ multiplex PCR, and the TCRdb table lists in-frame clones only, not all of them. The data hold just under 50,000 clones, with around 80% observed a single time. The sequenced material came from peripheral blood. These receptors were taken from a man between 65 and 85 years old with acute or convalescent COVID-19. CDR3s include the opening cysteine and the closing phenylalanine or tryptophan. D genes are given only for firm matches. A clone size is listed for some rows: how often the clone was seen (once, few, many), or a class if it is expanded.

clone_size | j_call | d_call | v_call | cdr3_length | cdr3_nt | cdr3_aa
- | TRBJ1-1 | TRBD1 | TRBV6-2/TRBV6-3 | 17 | TGTGCCAGCAGCTCCTCCGGACAGGGGGCGACGAACACTGAAGCTTTCTTT | CASSSSGQGATNTEAFF
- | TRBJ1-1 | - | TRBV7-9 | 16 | TGTGCCAGCAGATCAGGACAGATCCGGATGAACACTGAAGCTTTCTTT | CASRSGQIRMNTEAFF
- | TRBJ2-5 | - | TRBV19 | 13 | TGTGCCAGTAGTATTACCCCCGGGGAGACCCAGTACTTC | CASSITPGETQYF
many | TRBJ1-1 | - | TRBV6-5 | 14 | TGTGCCAGCAGTTACACGACGGGGGACACTGAAGCTTTCTTT | CASSYTTGDTEAFF
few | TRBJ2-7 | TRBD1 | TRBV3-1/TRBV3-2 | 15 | TGTGCCAGCAGCCAACATCCGGGACAGGGCGCATCCCAGTACTTC | CASSQHPGQGASQYF
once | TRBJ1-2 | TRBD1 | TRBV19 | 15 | TGTGCCAGTAGTTCGCCGGGACAGGCAAGCTATGGCTACACCTTC | CASSSPGQASYGYTF
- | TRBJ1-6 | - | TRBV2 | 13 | TGTGCCAGCAGTGAAGCCCGGGGTTCACCCCTCCACTTT | CASSEARGSPLHF
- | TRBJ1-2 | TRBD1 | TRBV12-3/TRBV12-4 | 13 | TGTGCCAGCAGTCTGGACAGGGTCAAAGGCTACACCTTC | CASSLDRVKGYTF
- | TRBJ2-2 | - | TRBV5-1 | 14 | TGCGCCAGCAGCTTCGCAAGGGGAGGCGGGGAGCTGTTTTTT | CASSFARGGGELFF
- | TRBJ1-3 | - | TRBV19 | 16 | TGTGCCAGTAAATCGGGAGATTTCCTCTCTGGAAACACCATATATTTT | CASKSGDFLSGNTIYF
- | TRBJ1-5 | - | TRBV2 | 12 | TGTGCCAGCGCGTCCTTCAATCAGCCCCAGCATTTT | CASASFNQPQHF
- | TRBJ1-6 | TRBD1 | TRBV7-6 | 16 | TGTGCCAGCAGCCGCGGACAGGGGGTCAATAATTCACCCCTCCACTTT | CASSRGQGVNNSPLHF
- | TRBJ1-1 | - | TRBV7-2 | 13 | TGTGCCAGCAGCCGACAGGAGAACACTGAAGCTTTCTTT | CASSRQENTEAFF
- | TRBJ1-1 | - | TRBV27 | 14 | TGTGCCAGCAGTTTATCGCAGGGTGCGACTGAAGCTTTCTTT | CASSLSQGATEAFF
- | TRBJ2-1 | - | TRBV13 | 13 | TGTGCCAGCAGCTTAGGCGGAGCTAATGAGCAGTTCTTC | CASSLGGANEQFF
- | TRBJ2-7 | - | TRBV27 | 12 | TGTGCCAGCCATGGGCGATCCAGGGAGCAGTACTTC | CASHGRSREQYF
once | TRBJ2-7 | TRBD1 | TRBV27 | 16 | TGTGCCAGCAGCCAAACCGGGACAGGGGGTTACCACGAGCAGTACTTC | CASSQTGTGGYHEQYF
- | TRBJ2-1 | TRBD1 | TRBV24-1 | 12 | TGTGCCACCAGCGTAGACAGGGGTGAGCAGTTCTTC | CATSVDRGEQFF
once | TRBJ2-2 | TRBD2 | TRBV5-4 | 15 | TGTGCCAGCAGCTTGACTAGCGGGGTAATCGGGGAGCTGTTTTTT | CASSLTSGVIGELFF
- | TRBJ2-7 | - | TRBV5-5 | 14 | TGTGCCAGCAGCTTGGCTGGCCAGGGATACGAGCAGTACTTC | CASSLAGQGYEQYF
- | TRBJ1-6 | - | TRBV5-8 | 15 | TGTGCCAGCAGCCGGACAAGCGGGGCCTTTTCACCCCTCCACTTT | CASSRTSGAFSPLHF
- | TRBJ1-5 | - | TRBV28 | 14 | TGTGCCAGCAGTCCGAATCGGGGGAGGCAGCCCCAGCATTTT | CASSPNRGRQPQHF
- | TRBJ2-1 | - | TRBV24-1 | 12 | TGTGCCACCAGTGAGAGGAGTGATGAGCAGTTCTTC | CATSERSDEQFF
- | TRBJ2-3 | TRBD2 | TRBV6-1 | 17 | TGTGCCAGCAGTGGGGGTGGGCTAGCGGGGGCCTCAGATACGCAGTATTTT | CASSGGGLAGASDTQYF
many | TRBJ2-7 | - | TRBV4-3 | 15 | TGCGCCAGCAGCCAAGATAGGCAGGTTTGGAACGAGCAGTACTTC | CASSQDRQVWNEQYF
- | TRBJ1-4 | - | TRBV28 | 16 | TGTGCCAGCAGTCTCGGAGGGGCGCAGTATAATGAAAAACTGTTTTTT | CASSLGGAQYNEKLFF
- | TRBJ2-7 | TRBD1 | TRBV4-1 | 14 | TGCGCCAGCAGCCGAGGACAGGGGGCGCTTGAGCAGTACTTC | CASSRGQGALEQYF
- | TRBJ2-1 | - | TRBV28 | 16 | TGTGCCAGCAGTTTATACAAAAGCGGTCCTCGACATGAGCAGTTCTTC | CASSLYKSGPRHEQFF
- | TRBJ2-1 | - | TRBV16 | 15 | TGTGCCAGCAGTCTCGGACTGAGCTCCTACAATGAGCAGTTCTTC | CASSLGLSSYNEQFF
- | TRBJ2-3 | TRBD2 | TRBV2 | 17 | TGTGCCAGCAGTGAAGGGGCTAGCGGGGGGGCCTTAGATACGCAGTATTTT | CASSEGASGGALDTQYF
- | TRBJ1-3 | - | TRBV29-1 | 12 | TGCAGCGTGACAGAGACTGGAAACACCATATATTTT | CSVTETGNTIYF
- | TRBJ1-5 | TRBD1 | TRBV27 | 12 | TGTGCCACTGGGACAGCTAATCAGCCCCAGCATTTT | CATGTANQPQHF
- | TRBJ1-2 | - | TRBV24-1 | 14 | TGTGCCACCAGTGACCCGACGACATCCCATGGCTACACCTTC | CATSDPTTSHGYTF
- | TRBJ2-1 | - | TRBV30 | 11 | TGTGCCTGGAGTGCGAGGGATGAGCAGTTCTTC | CAWSARDEQFF
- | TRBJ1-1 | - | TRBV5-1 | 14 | TGCGCCAGCAGCTTCGACGGTTCGAGGGCTGAAGCTTTCTTT | CASSFDGSRAEAFF
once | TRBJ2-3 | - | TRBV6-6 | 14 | TGTGCCAGCAGTTCGGGGGTTGTGACAGATACGCAGTATTTT | CASSSGVVTDTQYF
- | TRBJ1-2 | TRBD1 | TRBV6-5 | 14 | TGTGCCAGCTCGGTGACAGGGGACAACTATGGCTACACCTTC | CASSVTGDNYGYTF
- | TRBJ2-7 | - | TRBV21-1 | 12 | TGTGCCAGCAGCATTACAGGGACCGAGCAGTACTTC | CASSITGTEQYF
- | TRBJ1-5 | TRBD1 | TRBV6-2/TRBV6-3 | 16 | TGTGCCAGCAGTTCTGGGACAGGGCTTAGCAATCAGCCCCAGCATTTT | CASSSGTGLSNQPQHF
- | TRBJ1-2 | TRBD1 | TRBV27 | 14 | TGTGCCAGCAGCTGGACAGGGTCAGGCTATGGCTACACCTTC | CASSWTGSGYGYTF
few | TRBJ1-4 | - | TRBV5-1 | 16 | TGCGCCAGTTCAAGTACCGGACAGACAACTAATGAAAAACTGTTTTTT | CASSSTGQTTNEKLFF
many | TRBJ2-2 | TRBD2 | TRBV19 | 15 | TGTGCCACCGGGGGGGCACAGAGAAGCACCGGGGAGCTGTTTTTT | CATGGAQRSTGELFF
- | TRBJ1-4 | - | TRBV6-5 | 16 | TGTGCCAGCAGTTACGGACACAGGGCAACTAATGAAAAACTGTTTTTT | CASSYGHRATNEKLFF
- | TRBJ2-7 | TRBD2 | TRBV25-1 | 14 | TGTGCCAGCAGTGAATCGGGGGGGCCCTACGAGCAGTACTTC | CASSESGGPYEQYF
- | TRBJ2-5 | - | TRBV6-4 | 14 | TGTGCCAGCAGTGACTCTGGAGGGCGGGAGACCCAGTACTTC | CASSDSGGRETQYF
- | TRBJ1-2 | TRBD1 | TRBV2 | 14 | TGTGCCAGCGGGGAGGGACAGGGTAGACCCGGCTACACCTTC | CASGEGQGRPGYTF
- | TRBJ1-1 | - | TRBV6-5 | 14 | TGTGCCAGCAGTTACTCTATAACCGGCTCCGGGGCTTTCTTT | CASSYSITGSGAFF
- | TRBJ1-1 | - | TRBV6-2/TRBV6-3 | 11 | TGTGCCAGCAGTTGGGACTTTGAAGCTTTCTTT | CASSWDFEAFF